The 10 T cell receptor beta chains below all came from one sample that was sequenced in a study of T cells after yellow fever vaccination (dated by TCRdb to the late 2010s). The treatment or condition label, read with the paper, signifies: live attenuated yellow fever vaccine strain. Libraries came from 5' RACE. This sample was sequenced with an Illumina HiSeq 2500. TCRdb reprocessed the public reads (quality trimming at Q25 with fastp, clone calling with MiXCR) and kept in-frame beta chains. CDR3 protein sequences are deduplicated, and each keeps its most common genes and DNA. The sample includes around 400,000 distinct CDR3 sequences, with 11% observed a single time. The biggest ten clones account for less than 20% of the sample. Sequenced material: PBMCs, taken on the day of the first yellow fever vaccination. These receptors were taken from a man aged 18 to 29 who received the YFV17D yellow fever vaccine.

V is TRBV12-3 or TRBV12-4 and J is TRBJ1-6; weak D call: TRBD1 (5 bases). The CDR3 runs 14 residues. V was shortened by 7 bases and J by 5 bases, with 12 bases between the two germline ends. The CDR3 spells CASTPGGDNSPLHF. The CDR3 region has the DNA TGTGCCAGCACCCCCGGGGGTGATAATTCACCCCTCCACTTT.

This clonotype was seen only a few times. The chain recombines TRBV5-5 with TRBJ1-1; D unclear. Germline CDR1 and CDR2: SGHKS and YYEKEE (reference sequence). Trimming cost V 0 bases and J 1 base, with 13 bases left between them. This CDR3 comprises 16 residues. The chain's CDR3 is CASSLGRGVRNTEAFF. The CDR3 DNA is TGTGCCAGCAGCTTGGGGCGAGGCGTGAGGAACACTGAAGCTTTCTTT.

This clonotype has a handful of counts. The rearrangement joins TRBV5-1 to TRBJ2-3, with 10 nucleotides matching TRBD2. Unmatched junction bases numbered 9, after V lost 3 bases and J lost 2 bases. Germline-derived CDR1 and CDR2 are SGHRS and YFSETQ. This CDR3 region has 17 residues. The CDR3 region is CASSSPAAGGATDTQYF. CDR3 bases: TGCGCCAGCAGCTCCCCGGCAGCGGGGGGGGCCACAGATACGCAGTATTTT.

The V call is TRBV5-1, the J call TRBJ2-7, with 10 positions matching TRBD2. This CDR3 spans 15 amino acids. Germline V gene lookup returns CDR1 SGHRS and CDR2 YFSETQ. V dropped 2 bases and J dropped 2; count of bases not matched to a gene: 4. CDR3 in amino acids: CASSLYSGGTYEQYF. CDR3 nucleotide sequence: TGCGCCAGCAGCTTATATAGCGGGGGGACCTACGAGCAGTACTTC.

The gene calls are TRBV7-9 and TRBJ2-7; the D gene is possibly TRBD1 (5 bases). V was cut by 5 bases and J by 0 bases, with 8 bases left in between. Germline V gives CDR1 SEHNR, CDR2 FQNEAQ (reference sequence). This CDR3 is built from 13 residues. The CDR3 DNA sequence: TGTGCCAGCAGCAGACAGTCCTCCTACGAGCAGTACTTC. Translating gives CASSRQSSYEQYF.

This clonotype was seen a handful of times. The chain links TRBV5-1 to TRBJ2-7, with TRBD2 as a possible D gene (5 bases). V was shortened by 1 base and J by 2 bases, with 10 bases between the two germline ends. Per the germline V gene, CDR1 is SGHRS and CDR2 is YFSETQ. The CDR3 has 14 residues. CDR3 DNA sequence: TGCGCCAGCAGCTTGACCCCGGGAACCTACGAGCAGTACTTC. Its translation: CASSLTPGTYEQYF.

The chain uses TRBV19 and TRBJ2-1, with D perhaps matching TRBD1 (6 bases). There are 13 residues in the CDR3. Germline V CDR1 and CDR2: LNHDA, SQIVND (reference sequence). Trimming removed 8 bases at V and 8 bases at J, with 16 bases between. CDR3 in amino acids: CASGRHEGDEQFF. In nucleotides, the CDR3 is TGTGCCAGTGGGAGACACGAGGGGGATGAGCAGTTCTTC.

The chain links TRBV4-1 to TRBJ2-6; a possible D gene is TRBD2 (5 bases). The CDR3 is made up of 15 amino acids. The germline V gene encodes CDR1 MGHRA and CDR2 YSYEKL. Deletions cut 3 bases from V and 1 base from J, with 7 bases between. In DNA, the CDR3 is TGCGCCAGCAGCCAGCCGGGATCTGGGGCCAACGTCCTGACTTTC. The encoded protein is CASSQPGSGANVLTF.

This rearrangement joins TRBV4-2 to TRBJ1-5, with D hard to call. The germline V and J ends were trimmed by 1 base and 7 bases, with 20 bases remaining between them. Germline lookup yields CDR1 LGHNA and CDR2 YNFKEQ. The CDR3 is 17 residues long. This CDR3 is CASSQVLSFTTGQPQHF. In DNA, the CDR3 is TGTGCCAGCAGCCAAGTGTTAAGTTTTACAACGGGGCAGCCCCAGCATTTT.

This clonotype was observed a few times. The rearrangement joins TRBV5-1 to TRBJ1-2, with a possible D match to TRBD1 (6 bases). The CDR3 sequence is 13 residues long. V dropped 7 bases and J dropped 4 bases, with 14 bases sitting between them. The V gene's germline CDR1 is SGHRS and CDR2 YFSETQ. The CDR3 DNA sequence: TGCGCCAGCGGGGTGGACAGCTTCTATGGCTACACCTTC. Protein sequence: CASGVDSFYGYTF.